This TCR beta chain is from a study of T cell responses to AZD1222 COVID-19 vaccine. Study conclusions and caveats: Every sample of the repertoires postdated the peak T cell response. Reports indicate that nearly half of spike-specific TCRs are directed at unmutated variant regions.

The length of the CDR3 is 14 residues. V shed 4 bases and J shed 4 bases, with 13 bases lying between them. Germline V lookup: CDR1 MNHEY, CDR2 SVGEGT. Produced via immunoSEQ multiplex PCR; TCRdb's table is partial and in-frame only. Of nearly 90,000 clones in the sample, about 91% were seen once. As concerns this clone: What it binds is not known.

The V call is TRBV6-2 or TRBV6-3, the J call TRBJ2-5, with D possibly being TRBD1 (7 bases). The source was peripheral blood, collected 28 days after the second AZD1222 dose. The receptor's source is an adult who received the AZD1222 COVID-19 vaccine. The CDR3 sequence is CASSWPRGAETQYF. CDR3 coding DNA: TGTGCCAGCAGTTGGCCCAGGGGGGCAGAGACCCAGTACTTC.